This is a list of T cell receptor beta chains from one sample in a study of cytomegalovirus exposure and HLA in healthy donors. Sequencing used immunoSEQ multiplex PCR; TCRdb keeps in-frame clones, though not all of them. Here the sample spans around 110,000 clones, around 76% being singletons. Sequencing was carried out using PBMCs. These receptor sequences come from a man in his thirties or forties in good health and CMV-seropositive. Both conserved end residues are part of each CDR3. A D gene is named only where the DNA matches it firmly. Rows may omit the clone size; those that give it use once, few, many or a size class.

>TRBD2|TRBV30|medium-sized|TRBJ2-5
CAWSLLETSGFQETQYF
TGTGCCTGGAGTCTCCTCGAGACTAGCGGTTTCCAAGAGACCCAGTACTTC
>-|TRBV5-1|-|TRBJ2-1
CASSLGSTYNEQFF
TGCGCCAGCTCCCTCGGGTCAACCTACAATGAGCAGTTCTTC
>TRBD1|TRBV19|-|TRBJ1-4
CARKGAGCVANEKLFF
TGTGCCAGGAAGGGGGCAGGGTGCGTAGCTAATGAAAAACTGTTTTTT
>-|TRBV20-1|-|TRBJ2-1
CSALGDAEQFF
TGCAGTGCCCTTGGAGACGCTGAGCAGTTCTTC
>-|TRBV27|-|TRBJ1-4
CASSDNPEKLFF
TGTGCCAGCAGTGACAATCCTGAAAAACTGTTTTTT
>-|TRBV30|few|TRBJ1-5
CAWSVLRSNQPQHF
TGTGCCTGGAGTGTACTGCGGAGCAATCAGCCCCAGCATTTT
>TRBD2|TRBV5-1|-|TRBJ2-3
CASSLEGTSPDTQYF
TGCGCCAGCAGCTTGGAGGGGACTAGCCCAGATACGCAGTATTTT
>TRBD1|TRBV6-1|-|TRBJ2-5
CASRIGQGQETQYF
TGTGCCAGCAGAATAGGACAGGGACAAGAGACCCAGTACTTC
>TRBD2|TRBV4-2|-|TRBJ2-2
CASSQLSGGAGAGELFF
TGTGCCAGCAGCCAGCTGAGCGGGGGGGCTGGGGCCGGGGAGCTGTTTTTT
>-|TRBV6-1|-|TRBJ2-7
CASSEEGANSYEQYF
TGTGCCAGCAGTGAGGAGGGGGCCAACTCCTACGAGCAGTACTTC
>-|TRBV10-1|once|TRBJ2-5
CASSDGGPWETQYF
TGCGCCAGCAGTGATGGGGGCCCGTGGGAGACCCAGTACTTC
>TRBD2|TRBV27|-|TRBJ2-5
CASRRTPGTSGGTQYF
TGTGCCAGCAGACGAACCCCCGGGACTAGCGGTGGGACCCAGTACTTC